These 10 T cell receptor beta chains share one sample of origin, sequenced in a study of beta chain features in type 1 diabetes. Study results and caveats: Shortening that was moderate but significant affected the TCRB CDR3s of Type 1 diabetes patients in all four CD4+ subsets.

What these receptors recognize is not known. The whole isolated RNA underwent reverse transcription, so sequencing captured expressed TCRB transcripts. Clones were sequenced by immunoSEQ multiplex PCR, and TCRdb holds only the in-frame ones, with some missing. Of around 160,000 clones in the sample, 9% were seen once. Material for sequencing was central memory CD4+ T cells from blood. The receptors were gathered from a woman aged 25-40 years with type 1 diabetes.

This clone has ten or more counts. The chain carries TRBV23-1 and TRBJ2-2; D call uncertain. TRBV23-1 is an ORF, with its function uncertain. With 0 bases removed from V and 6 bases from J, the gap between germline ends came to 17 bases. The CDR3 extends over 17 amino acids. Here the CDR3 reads CASSQSGSQSHPGELFF. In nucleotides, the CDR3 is TGCGCCAGCAGTCAATCGGGCAGCCAGTCCCATCCCGGGGAGCTGTTTTTT.

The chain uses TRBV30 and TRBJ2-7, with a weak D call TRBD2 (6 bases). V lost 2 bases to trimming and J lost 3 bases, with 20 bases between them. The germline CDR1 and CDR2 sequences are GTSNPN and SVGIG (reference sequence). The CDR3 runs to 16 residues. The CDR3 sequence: CAWSPSPGLGVYEQYF. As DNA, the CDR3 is TGTGCCTGGAGTCCCTCTCCGGGACTGGGGGTCTACGAGCAGTACTTC.

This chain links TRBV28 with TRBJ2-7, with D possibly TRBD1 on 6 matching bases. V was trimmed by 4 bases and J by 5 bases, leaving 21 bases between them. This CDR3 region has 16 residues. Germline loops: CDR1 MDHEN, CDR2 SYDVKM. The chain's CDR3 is CASSSYTGTNFDEQYF. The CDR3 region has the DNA TGTGCCAGCAGTTCTTATACCGGGACAAACTTCGACGAGCAGTACTTC.

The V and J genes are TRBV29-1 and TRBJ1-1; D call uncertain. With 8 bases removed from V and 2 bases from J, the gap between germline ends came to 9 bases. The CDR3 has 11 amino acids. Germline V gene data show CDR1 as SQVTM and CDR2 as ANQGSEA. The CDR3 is CSLYSNTEAFF. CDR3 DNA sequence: TGCAGCTTATATAGTAACACTGAAGCTTTCTTT.

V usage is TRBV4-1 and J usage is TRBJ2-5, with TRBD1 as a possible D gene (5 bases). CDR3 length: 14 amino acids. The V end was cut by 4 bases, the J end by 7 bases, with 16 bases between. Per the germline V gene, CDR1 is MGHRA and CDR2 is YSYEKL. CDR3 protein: CASSRLPGPGTQYF. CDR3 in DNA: TGCGCCAGCAGCCGACTTCCAGGGCCTGGGACCCAGTACTTC.

The CDR3, as DNA: TGTGCCAGCAGTGGATTTGGGGCGACTCAGCCCCAGCATTTT. Its translation is CASSGFGATQPQHF. This chain connects TRBV28 to TRBJ1-5, with D possibly TRBD1 on 5 matching bases. This CDR3 has 14 residues. V was trimmed by 5 bases and J by 6 bases, leaving 14 bases between them. Germline CDR1 and CDR2: MDHEN and SYDVKM.

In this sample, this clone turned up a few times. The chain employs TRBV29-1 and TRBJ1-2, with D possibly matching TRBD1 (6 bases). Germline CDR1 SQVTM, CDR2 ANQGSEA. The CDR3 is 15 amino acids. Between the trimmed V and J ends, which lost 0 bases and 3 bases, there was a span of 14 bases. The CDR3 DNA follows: TGCAGCGTTGAAGACCGGGGGGCTCCCCACTATGGCTACACCTTC. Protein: CSVEDRGAPHYGYTF.

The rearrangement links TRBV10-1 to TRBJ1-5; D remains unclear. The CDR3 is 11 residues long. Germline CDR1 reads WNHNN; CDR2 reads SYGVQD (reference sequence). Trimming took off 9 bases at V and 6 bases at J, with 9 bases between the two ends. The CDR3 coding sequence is TGCGCCAGGTATTCGAGTCAGCCCCAGCATTTT. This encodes CARYSSQPQHF.

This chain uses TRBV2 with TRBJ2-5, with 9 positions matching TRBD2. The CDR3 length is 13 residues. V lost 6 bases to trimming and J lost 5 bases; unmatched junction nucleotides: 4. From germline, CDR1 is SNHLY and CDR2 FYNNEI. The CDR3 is CASRREGGETQYF. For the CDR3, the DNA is TGTGCCAGCAGGCGGGAGGGAGGGGAGACCCAGTACTTC.

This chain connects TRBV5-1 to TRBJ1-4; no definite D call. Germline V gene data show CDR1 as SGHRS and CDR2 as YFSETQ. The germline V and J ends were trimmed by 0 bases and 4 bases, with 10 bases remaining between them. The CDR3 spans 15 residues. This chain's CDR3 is CASSLDSLVNEKLFF. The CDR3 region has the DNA TGCGCCAGCAGCTTGGACAGTCTCGTTAATGAAAAACTGTTTTTT. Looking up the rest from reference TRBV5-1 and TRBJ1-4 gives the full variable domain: KAGVTQTPRYLIKTRGQQVTLSCSPISGHRSVSWYQQTPGQGLQFLFEYFSETQRNKGNFPGRFSGRQFSNSRSEMNVSTLELGDSALYLCASSLDSLVNEKLFFGSGTQLSVL.